A single sample is the source of the 21 T cell receptor beta chains below, sequenced in a study of blood T cells in healthy people across ages. Next came a second PCR, run for about 6 to 12 cycles, which used a sample-barcoded 5' primer along with a J-beta primer mix. Each CDR3 protein is one row after TCRdb ran MiXCR on the 5' RACE reads. The sample contains about a million distinct CDR3 sequences, roughly 50% of which appear only once. Material for sequencing was blood. All receptors derive from a woman aged 60-75 years in good health.

This sequence joins TRBV20-1 and TRBJ1-5; D is unclear. CDR3 length equals 14 residues. Per germline, CDR1 DFQATT and CDR2 SNEGSKA (reference sequence). Trimming pared 3 bases from V and 1 base from J, leaving 10 bases between. Here the CDR3 reads CSARTRVSNQPQHF. The CDR3 DNA reads as TGCAGTGCTAGGACACGAGTCAGCAATCAGCCCCAGCATTTT.

The chain employs TRBV7-2 and TRBJ2-7, with 7 nucleotides matching TRBD2. This CDR3 contains 16 residues. Germline loops: CDR1 SGHTA, CDR2 FQGNSA. V shed 0 bases, J shed 0 bases, and the junction held 5 bases outside the gene matches. The CDR3 DNA is TGTGCCAGCAGCTTAGCGGCTAGCGGTGCCTCCTACGAGCAGTACTTC. This codes for CASSLAASGASYEQYF.

The chain employs TRBV7-2 and TRBJ1-2; D gene ambiguous. This CDR3 spans 15 amino acids. Germline V gives CDR1 SGHTA, CDR2 FQGNSA. V was cut by 0 bases and J by 4 bases, with 12 bases left in between. The CDR3 DNA sequence: TGTGCCAGCAGCTTAGCGCCAGGCTTGGGCTATGGCTACACCTTC. Its protein product is CASSLAPGLGYGYTF.

This clonotype was seen more than once but under ten times. The rearrangement uses TRBV9 and TRBJ2-5; a possible D gene is TRBD1 (5 bases). Germline CDR1 reads SGDLS; CDR2 reads YYNGEE. The CDR3 consists of 15 residues. The ends were cut back, 1 base at V and 2 bases at J, with 12 bases in the middle. The chain's CDR3 is CASSVRTGRQETQYF. The CDR3, as DNA: TGTGCCAGCAGCGTACGCACAGGAAGACAAGAGACCCAGTACTTC.

On this clonotype itself: A much larger clonotype is one base distant, so this may be a read error. CDR3 coding DNA: TGTGCCAGCAGCCTTCAGGGTAACCCCGGTGGGACCCAGTACTTC. It codes for CASSLQGNPGGTQYF. J is TRBJ2-7 and V is TRBV11-2, with D possibly matching TRBD1 (5 bases). The end of the DNA aligns better with TRBJ2-5, so the J call may be wrong. This CDR3 spans 15 amino acids. Per the germline V gene, CDR1 is SGHAT and CDR2 is FQNNGV.

V and J are TRBV7-9 and TRBJ2-3, with TRBD2 matching over 8 bases. V lost 2 bases and J lost 2; bases outside the gene matches: 6. Germline CDR1 and CDR2: SEHNR and FQNEAQ (reference sequence). There are 16 residues in the CDR3. The CDR3 sequence is CASSLTGGGNTDTQYF. The DNA for the CDR3 is TGTGCCAGCAGCTTAACGGGAGGGGGAAACACAGATACGCAGTATTTT.

The CDR3, as DNA: TGTGCCAGCAGTGAAGCGGCTCAGTACTTC. It translates to CASSEAAQYF. J is TRBJ2-7 and V is TRBV2; D remains unclear. The CDR3 has 10 amino acids. Germline V gene lookup returns CDR1 SNHLY and CDR2 FYNNEI. The germline V and J ends were trimmed by 0 bases and 10 bases, with 4 bases remaining between them.

This clonotype occurred a few times. This chain uses TRBV14 with TRBJ2-7, with D tentatively TRBD2 (6 bases). V was cut by 6 bases and J by 0 bases, with 15 bases left in between. Per the germline V gene, CDR1 is SGHDN and CDR2 is FVKESK. This CDR3 has 15 residues. The CDR3 is CASRGTGSSSYEQYF. CDR3 bases: TGTGCCAGCAGAGGGACTGGCTCAAGCTCCTACGAGCAGTACTTC.

The chain employs TRBV29-1 and TRBJ1-1, with 7 bases fitting TRBD1. From germline, CDR1 is SQVTM and CDR2 ANQGSEA. The V and J ends lost 4 bases and 4 bases, in that order; junction bases with no gene match: 9. The CDR3 runs 14 residues. In nucleotides, the CDR3 is TGCAGCGTTGTGGGGAGACAGGGACTCACTGAAGCTTTCTTT. Residues: CSVVGRQGLTEAFF.

J is TRBJ2-1 and V is TRBV20-1; 10 positions match TRBD2. Germline V CDR1 and CDR2: DFQATT, SNEGSKA (reference sequence). V was pared by 4 bases and J by 6 bases, with 15 bases of the junction left unmatched. The CDR3 contains 17 residues. This CDR3 is CSAIGGLAGAIRNEQFF. The CDR3 DNA sequence: TGCAGTGCTATAGGGGGCCTAGCGGGAGCGATTCGCAATGAGCAGTTCTTC.

This clonotype was seen a handful of times. V usage is TRBV7-2 and J usage is TRBJ1-2; no definite D call. Trimming removed 4 bases from V and 7 bases from J, with 10 bases in between. This CDR3 spans 12 amino acids. From germline, CDR1 is SGHTA and CDR2 FQGNSA. The CDR3 DNA reads TGTGCCAGCAGCTATTACTTGGGTGGCTACACCTTC. This sequence encodes CASSYYLGGYTF.

This clonotype was counted a few times. The chain employs TRBV3-1 and TRBJ2-3; possibly TRBD2 for D (7 bases). The ends were cut back, 7 bases at V and 1 base at J, with 18 bases in the middle. Germline CDR1 and CDR2: LGHDT and YNNKEL (reference sequence). This CDR3 comprises 16 residues. The CDR3 nucleotides read TGTGCCAGCAAGGGGGTTGGCGGGAGAGGCACAGATACGCAGTATTTT. The encoded protein is CASKGVGGRGTDTQYF.

This clonotype was seen only a few times. This chain uses TRBV7-8 with TRBJ1-6, with 10 bases matching TRBD1. The CDR3 spans 16 residues. Germline CDR1 is SGHVS and CDR2 is FQNEAQ. The V segment lost 7 bases and the J segment 10 bases; nucleotides outside the gene matches: 13. The CDR3 nucleotides are TGTGCCAGCACCTCCTATCGACAGGGGGCTGTCTCACCCCTCCACTTT. Translating gives CASTSYRQGAVSPLHF.

The chain couples TRBV20-1 to TRBJ2-3, with D unresolved. The length of the CDR3 is 13 residues. CDR1 is DFQATT and CDR2 is SNEGSKA in the germline V gene (reference sequence). V was pared by 3 bases and J by 6 bases, with 13 bases between. The CDR3 nucleotides read TGCAGTGCTAGCGACCATATTTGGGATACGCAGTATTTT. This codes for CSASDHIWDTQYF.

This clonotype was seen only a few times. The rearrangement joins TRBV28 to TRBJ2-3, with 8 bases identical to TRBD1. The V gene's germline CDR1 is MDHEN and CDR2 SYDVKM. The V gene end was trimmed by 8 bases and the J gene end by 9 bases; junction bases not matched to a gene: 4. The CDR3 totals 11 residues. The CDR3 nucleotides are TGTGCCAGCGGACAGGGAATAACGCAGTATTTT. Translated: CASGQGITQYF.

This clonotype was recorded once. In DNA form, the CDR3 reads TGCAGTGTACCGCGAACTAACACCGGGGAGCTGTTTTTT. Encoded protein: CSVPRTNTGELFF. V gene TRBV20-1 combines with J gene TRBJ2-2; the D is unclear. CDR1 is DFQATT and CDR2 is SNEGSKA in the germline V gene (reference sequence). The CDR3 length is 13 residues. Trimming took 7 bases from V and 2 from J, leaving 11 bases between them.

V gene TRBV27 combines with J gene TRBJ2-1; TRBD2 matches 9 bases. The CDR3 extends over 15 amino acids. Trimming took 4 bases from V and 8 from J; bases not matched to a gene: 9. CDR1 and CDR2 (germline): MNHEY, SMNVEV (reference sequence). CDR3 residues: CASSWGGRGLDEQFF. The DNA of the CDR3 is TGTGCCAGCAGTTGGGGCGGGAGGGGTCTCGATGAGCAGTTCTTC.

V usage is TRBV29-1 and J usage is TRBJ1-4; the D is unclear. Germline lookup yields CDR1 SQVTM and CDR2 ANQGSEA. V gave up 7 bases and J gave up 0 bases, with 9 bases separating them. The CDR3 totals 13 residues. CDR3 in amino acids: CSGRLATNEKLFF. The CDR3 coding sequence is TGCAGCGGGAGATTGGCAACTAATGAAAAACTGTTTTTT.

The chain combines TRBV7-2 with TRBJ2-7; possibly TRBD1 for D (6 bases). V was cut by 5 bases and J by 10 bases, with 21 bases left in between. The length of the CDR3 is 14 residues. The V gene's germline CDR1 is SGHTA and CDR2 FQGNSA. CDR3 nucleotide sequence: TGTGCCAGCAGCCCCGCAGGGGCTGGAGAGGCCCAGTACTTC. Its protein product is CASSPAGAGEAQYF.

This clonotype occurred a few times. The rearrangement uses TRBV18 and TRBJ2-5; D ambiguous. This CDR3 has 14 amino acids. Trimming took 2 bases from V and 5 from J, leaving 12 bases between them. Germline CDR1 KGHSH, CDR2 LQKENI. CDR3 residues: CASSPTDPRETQYF. The CDR3 nucleotides read TGTGCCAGCTCACCAACGGATCCCCGGGAGACCCAGTACTTC.

This chain uses TRBV5-6 with TRBJ2-7; TRBD2 matches 7 bases. From germline, CDR1 is SGHDT and CDR2 YYEEEE. The V segment lost 4 bases and the J segment 5 bases; nucleotides outside the gene matches: 12. The CDR3 is made up of 15 amino acids. CDR3 region: CASSRGLEGSNEQYF. CDR3 DNA sequence: TGTGCCAGCAGCCGCGGACTAGAAGGGTCCAACGAGCAGTACTTC.